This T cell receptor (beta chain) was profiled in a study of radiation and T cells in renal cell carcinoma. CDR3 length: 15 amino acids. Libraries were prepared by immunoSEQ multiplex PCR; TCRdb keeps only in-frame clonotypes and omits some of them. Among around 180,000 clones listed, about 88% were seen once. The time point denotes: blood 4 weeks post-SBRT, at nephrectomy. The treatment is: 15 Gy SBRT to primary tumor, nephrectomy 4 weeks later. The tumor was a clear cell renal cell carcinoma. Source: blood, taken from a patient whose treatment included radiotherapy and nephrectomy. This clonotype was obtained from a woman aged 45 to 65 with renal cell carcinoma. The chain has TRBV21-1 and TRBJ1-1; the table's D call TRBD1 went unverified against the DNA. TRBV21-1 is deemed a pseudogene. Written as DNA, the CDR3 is TGTGCCAGCAGCCAAAAAGTGTGCAGTAACACTGAAGCTTTCTTT. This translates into CASSQKVCSNTEAFF.